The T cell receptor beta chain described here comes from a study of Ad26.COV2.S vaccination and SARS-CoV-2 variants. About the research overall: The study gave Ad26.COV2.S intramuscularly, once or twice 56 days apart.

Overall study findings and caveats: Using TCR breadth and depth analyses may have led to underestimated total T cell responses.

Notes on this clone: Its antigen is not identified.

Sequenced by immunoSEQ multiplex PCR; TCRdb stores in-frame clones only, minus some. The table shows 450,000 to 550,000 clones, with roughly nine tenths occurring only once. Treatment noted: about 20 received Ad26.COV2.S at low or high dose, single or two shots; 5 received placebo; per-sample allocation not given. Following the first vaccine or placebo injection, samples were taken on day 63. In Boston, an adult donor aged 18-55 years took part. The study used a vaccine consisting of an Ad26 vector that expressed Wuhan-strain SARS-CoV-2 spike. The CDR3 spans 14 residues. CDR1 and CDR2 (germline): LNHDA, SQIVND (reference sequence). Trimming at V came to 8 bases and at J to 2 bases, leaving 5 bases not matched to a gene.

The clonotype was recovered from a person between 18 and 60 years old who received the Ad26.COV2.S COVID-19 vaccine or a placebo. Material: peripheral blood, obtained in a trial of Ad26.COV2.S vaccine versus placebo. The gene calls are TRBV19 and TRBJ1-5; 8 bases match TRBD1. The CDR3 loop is CASEQQGGNQPQHF. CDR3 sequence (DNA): TGTGCCAGTGAACAACAGGGGGGCAATCAGCCCCAGCATTTT.